This T cell receptor (beta chain) derives from a study of regulatory T cells in long-lasting Graves disease. Time point denoted: persistent/refractory GD, antithyroid drugs over 5 years with positive TRAb. From RNA extracted from PBMCs, the TCR library was made. Many counts were recorded for this clonotype. Trimming cost V 0 bases and J 6 bases; bases outside gene matches: 7. The CDR3 consists of 18 residues. Construction of TCR beta libraries relied on iRepertoire HTBI primers and on Arm-PCR targeting CDR3 regions. TCRdb reprocessed the multiplex PCR reads with MiXCR, giving one entry per CDR3 protein. The data show almost 350,000 distinct CDR3 sequences, around a fifth seen once.

This sequence was found in a female donor with Graves disease. Specimen: peripheral blood mononuclear cells (PBMCs), collected when the disease was refractory, from a patient treated with antithyroid drugs. V is TRBV12-3 or TRBV12-4 and J is TRBJ2-4, with 14 nucleotides matching TRBD2. This CDR3 reads CASSLARLAGGRSNIQYF. CDR3 in DNA: TGTGCCAGCAGTTTAGCTCGACTAGCGGGAGGGAGATCAAACATTCAGTACTTC.